These 24 T cell receptor beta chains came from one sample sequenced in a study of T cells in localized non-small cell lung cancer. The data were produced by immunoSEQ multiplex PCR, yet TCRdb's version contains in-frame clones alone and is incomplete. The sample holds 50,000 to 60,000 clones, around three quarters seen once. Here the sequenced sample was PBMCs, taken before any cancer treatment. These receptors all come from a woman aged 35-75 years with stage II lung adenocarcinoma.

This chain links TRBV4-1 with TRBJ2-5; D is uncertain. TRBJ2-7 explains the end of the DNA better; the J call may be wrong. Germline V gene data show CDR1 as MGHRA and CDR2 as YSYEKL. This CDR3 region has 16 residues. CDR3 in DNA: TGCGCCAGCAGCCAAGAAGGTCCGGGTTACTCCTACGAGCAGTACTTC. Translating it yields CASSQEGPGYSYEQYF.

The chain has TRBV6-1 and TRBJ1-2; the match to TRBD1 covers 8 bases. The CDR3 covers 16 residues. Trimming at V came to 8 bases and at J to 4 bases, leaving 15 bases not matched to a gene. The germline CDR1 and CDR2 sequences are MNHNS and SASEGT. The CDR3 nucleotides read TGTGCCAGCGTTGAAGGTACAGGGGGAGGCAGCTATGGCTACACCTTC. The encoded protein is CASVEGTGGGSYGYTF.

The chain combines TRBV4-1 with TRBJ2-3, with D perhaps TRBD1 (6 bases). The CDR3 extends over 14 amino acids. The V and J ends lost 0 bases and 7 bases respectively, with 11 bases between them. Germline values: CDR1 MGHRA, CDR2 YSYEKL. The CDR3 region is CASSQDRGTNTQYF. For the CDR3, the DNA is TGCGCCAGCAGCCAAGATAGGGGGACGAATACGCAGTATTTT.

This clone was picked up one time. The V call is TRBV27, the J call TRBJ2-2, with a tentative D call TRBD1 (6 bases). The CDR3 length is 16 residues. V shed 10 bases and J shed 0 bases, with 18 bases lying between them. Germline V gene lookup returns CDR1 MNHEY and CDR2 SMNVEV (reference sequence). Written as DNA, the CDR3 is TGTGCCACCAAAAAAACCGGGACAACGAACACCGGGGAGCTGTTTTTT. This translates into CATKKTGTTNTGELFF.

V is TRBV6-5 and J is TRBJ1-6, with 8 bases aligning to TRBD1. Germline trimming cut 6 bases from V and 8 bases from J; bases unmatched to any gene: 0. The CDR3 extends over 12 amino acids. The germline V gene has CDR1 MNHEY and CDR2 SVGAGI. CDR3 nucleotides: TGTGCCAGCAGGGACAGGGATTCACCCCTCCACTTT. Its translation is CASRDRDSPLHF.

The chain has TRBV19 and TRBJ1-3; D not resolved. The V end was cut by 4 bases, the J end by 0 bases, with 7 bases between. Germline CDR1 reads LNHDA; CDR2 reads SQIVND (reference sequence). This CDR3 region has 14 residues. CDR3 coding DNA: TGTGCCAGTAGTAAAGGCCCCTCTGGAAACACCATATATTTT. Translating gives CASSKGPSGNTIYF.

This clone has just a few counts. The rearrangement uses TRBV4-1 and TRBJ1-5, with a weak D call TRBD1 (6 bases). The V and J ends lost 1 base and 3 bases respectively, with 13 bases between them. The CDR3 is 16 amino acids. The germline CDR1 and CDR2 sequences are MGHRA and YSYEKL. Here the CDR3 DNA reads TGCGCCAGCAGCCAAGGGGGGCGGGAGAACAATCAGCCCCAGCATTTT. Its protein is CASSQGGRENNQPQHF.

The V and J genes are TRBV5-1 and TRBJ2-3; D is ambiguous. The V gene lost 3 bases and the J gene lost 4 bases, with 15 bases spanning the gap. The CDR3 contains 15 residues. Looked up from germline, CDR1 is SGHRS and CDR2 is YFSETQ. The CDR3: CASSWRDSGSDTQYF. DNA of the CDR3: TGCGCCAGCAGCTGGCGCGACTCCGGCTCAGATACGCAGTATTTT.

The gene calls are TRBV19 and TRBJ1-3, with D unresolved. Trimming left V 7 bases short and J 2 bases short, with 9 bases between. The CDR3 length is 13 residues. Germline CDR1 is LNHDA and CDR2 is SQIVND (reference sequence). The CDR3 sequence: CASKEGAGNTIYF. The CDR3 DNA reads TGTGCCAGTAAAGAAGGCGCTGGAAACACCATATATTTT.

This clone was recorded a few times. The genes are TRBV9 and TRBJ2-5; TRBD2 aligns across 15 bases. V lost 3 bases, J lost 5 bases, and 5 bases stayed unmatched. This CDR3 spans 16 amino acids. The germline V gene has CDR1 SGDLS and CDR2 YYNGEE. The CDR3 sequence: CASSDGLAGGVETQYF. CDR3 bases: TGTGCCAGCAGCGACGGACTAGCGGGGGGGGTTGAGACCCAGTACTTC. Combining the CDR3 with reference TRBV9 and TRBJ2-5 gives the whole variable domain DSGVTQTPKHLITATGQRVTLRCSPRSGDLSVYWYQQSLDQGLQFLIQYYNGEERAKGNILERFSAQQFPDLHSELNLSSLELGDSALYFCASSDGLAGGVETQYFGPGTRLLVL.

This CDR3 is CASSLIAWQENTEAFF. The CDR3 nucleotides read TGCGCCAGCAGCTTGATAGCGTGGCAGGAGAACACTGAAGCTTTCTTT. V gene TRBV5-1 combines with J gene TRBJ1-1, with unresolved D. The CDR3 consists of 16 residues. CDR1 SGHRS and CDR2 YFSETQ come from the germline V gene. V was pared by 1 base and J by 1 base, with 14 bases between.

The chain combines TRBV4-2 with TRBJ2-2, with D unclear. The ends were cut back, 8 bases at V and 4 bases at J, with 14 bases in the middle. Germline V gene data show CDR1 as LGHNA and CDR2 as YNFKEQ. This CDR3 has 14 amino acids. The CDR3 here is CASSPLDATGELFF. In DNA form, the CDR3 reads TGTGCCAGCTCCCCCTTGGACGCCACCGGGGAGCTGTTTTTT.

The chain carries TRBV7-9 and TRBJ1-4; 10 nucleotides line up with TRBD1. The CDR3 loop spans 18 amino acids. With 5 bases clipped from V and 8 bases from J, the junction kept 17 bases outside the gene matches. Germline CDR1 is SEHNR and CDR2 is FQNEAQ (reference sequence). The CDR3 coding sequence is TGTGCCAGCAGCGCTCAGTGGTCCGGGACAGGGGAAGAGGAAAAACTGTTTTTT. Protein product: CASSAQWSGTGEEEKLFF.

The chain has TRBV27 and TRBJ1-1; TRBD1 might be the D (6 bases). V dropped 8 bases and J dropped 1 base, with 17 bases sitting between them. This CDR3 comprises 15 residues. Germline CDR1 reads MNHEY; CDR2 reads SMNVEV (reference sequence). CDR3 protein: CASYQPGEANTEAFF. The CDR3 DNA sequence: TGTGCCAGCTATCAGCCAGGGGAGGCGAACACTGAAGCTTTCTTT.

The V and J genes are TRBV25-1 and TRBJ1-3; D perhaps matches TRBD1 (5 bases). CDR1 is MGHDK, CDR2 SYGVNS, per germline. This CDR3 is 17 amino acids long. Deletions cut 1 base from V and 0 bases from J, with 13 bases between. CDR3 region: CASSESLREGSGNTIYF. The CDR3 DNA reads as TGTGCCAGCAGTGAATCGCTCAGGGAAGGCTCTGGAAACACCATATATTTT.

In its sample, this clone was seen once. The chain recombines TRBV2 with TRBJ2-3; D is unresolved. CDR1 is SNHLY, CDR2 FYNNEI, per germline. The CDR3 sequence is 13 residues long. Deletions cut 8 bases from V and 3 bases from J, with 12 bases between. CDR3 DNA sequence: TGTGCCAGCGGCCGAGACTCAACAGATACGCAGTATTTT. Translated: CASGRDSTDTQYF.

V gene TRBV6-5 combines with J gene TRBJ1-2, with a possible D match to TRBD1 (5 bases). This CDR3 region has 14 residues. Trimming took 10 bases from V and 2 from J, leaving 17 bases between them. Germline lookup yields CDR1 MNHEY and CDR2 SVGAGI. This CDR3 is CATRLAQENYGYTF. In DNA, the CDR3 is TGTGCCACTCGTCTAGCACAGGAGAACTATGGCTACACCTTC.

V and J are TRBV19 and TRBJ1-1; no definite D call. This CDR3 spans 15 amino acids. Trimming cost V 5 bases and J 11 bases, with 24 bases left between them. Germline V gene lookup returns CDR1 LNHDA and CDR2 SQIVND (reference sequence). The CDR3 sequence: CASSPSFAGVGWAFF. CDR3 nucleotides: TGTGCCAGTAGTCCGTCCTTCGCGGGAGTTGGGTGGGCTTTCTTT.

This chain uses TRBV4-1 with TRBJ2-4; 7 bases match TRBD2. This CDR3 has 17 residues. Germline trimming cut 2 bases from V and 1 base from J; bases unmatched to any gene: 8. Germline-derived CDR1 and CDR2 are MGHRA and YSYEKL. CDR3 loop: CASSQSWGGTAKNIQYF. The CDR3 bases are TGCGCCAGCAGCCAATCGTGGGGGGGGACGGCCAAAAACATTCAGTACTTC.

The genes are TRBV7-2 and TRBJ1-5; D remains unclear. Germline V lookup: CDR1 SGHTA, CDR2 FQGNSA. V lost 2 bases and J 1 base, leaving 3 bases between the germline ends. The CDR3 contains 13 residues. CDR3 nucleotide sequence: TGTGCCAGCAGCTTAAAGAGCAATCAGCCCCAGCATTTT. Its translation is CASSLKSNQPQHF.

The CDR3, as DNA: TGTGCCAGCAGTTCCCGGACCCTTTCCCAGAACACTGAAGCTTTCTTT. Its translation is CASSSRTLSQNTEAFF. This chain joins TRBV5-4 and TRBJ1-1; D is unclear. This CDR3 comprises 16 residues. V shed 5 bases and J shed 1 base, with 18 bases lying between them. The germline V gene has CDR1 SGHNT and CDR2 YYREEE (reference sequence).

The chain carries TRBV14 and TRBJ2-7; TRBD1 matches at 7 bases. The CDR3 has 16 amino acids. Germline CDR1 and CDR2: SGHDN and FVKESK. The V segment lost 3 bases and the J segment 9 bases; nucleotides outside the gene matches: 17. CDR3 loop: CASSQTHRGSRFGQYF. The CDR3 DNA is TGTGCCAGCAGCCAGACCCACAGGGGTAGTAGATTCGGGCAGTACTTC.

The gene calls are TRBV19 and TRBJ2-1; TRBD1 matches 8 bases. V lost 5 bases to trimming and J lost 6 bases; unmatched junction nucleotides: 9. Per germline, CDR1 LNHDA and CDR2 SQIVND (reference sequence). CDR3 size: 15 residues. The CDR3: CASSPDRGDTNEQFF. In nucleotides, the CDR3 is TGTGCCAGTAGTCCCGACAGGGGCGATACCAATGAGCAGTTCTTC.

This CDR3 is CASSLSSYNEQFF. The CDR3 DNA follows: TGTGCCAGCAGCTTAAGCTCCTACAATGAGCAGTTCTTC. The chain is built from TRBV7-3 and TRBJ2-1; D not resolved. Trimming removed 1 base from V and 0 bases from J, with 1 base in between. Germline-derived CDR1 and CDR2 are SGHTA and FQGTGA. CDR3 length: 13 residues.